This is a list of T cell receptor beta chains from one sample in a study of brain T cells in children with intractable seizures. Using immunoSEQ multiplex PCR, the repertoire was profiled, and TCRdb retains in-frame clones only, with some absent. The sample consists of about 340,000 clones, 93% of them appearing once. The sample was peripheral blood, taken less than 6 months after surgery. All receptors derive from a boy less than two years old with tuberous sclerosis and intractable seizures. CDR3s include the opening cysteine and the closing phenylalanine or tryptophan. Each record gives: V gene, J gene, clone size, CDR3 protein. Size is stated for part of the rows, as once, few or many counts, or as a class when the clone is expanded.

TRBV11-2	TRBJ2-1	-	CASRPAVNNEQFF
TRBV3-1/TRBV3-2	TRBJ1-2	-	CASSPGYAKWGTF
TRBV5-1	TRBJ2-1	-	CASSLALAGVDEQFF
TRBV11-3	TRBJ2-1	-	CASSLPSNWIEQFF
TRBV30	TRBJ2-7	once	CAWASGSSYEQYF
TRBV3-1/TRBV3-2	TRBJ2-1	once	CASSLGLAGAGKYSYNEQFF
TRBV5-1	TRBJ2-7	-	CASSWAGGSYEQYF
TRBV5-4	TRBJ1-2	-	CASSTRDSYYGYTF
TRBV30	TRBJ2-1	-	CAWRFGLAAYNEQFF
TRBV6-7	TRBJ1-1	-	CASSNGTDDYTEAFF
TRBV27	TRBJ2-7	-	CASSKERTASSYEQYF
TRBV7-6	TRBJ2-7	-	CASSPRGVPPYEQYF
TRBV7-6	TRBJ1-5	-	CASSDLGTGYNQPQHF
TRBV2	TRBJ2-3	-	CASSEGSGGYTDTQYF
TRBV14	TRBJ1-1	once	CASSQWTTVEAFF
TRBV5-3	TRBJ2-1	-	CARSLPGVSSYNEQFF
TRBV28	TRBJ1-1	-	CASSSNTDRVTEAFF
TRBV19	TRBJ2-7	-	CASSIAGTRAYEQYF
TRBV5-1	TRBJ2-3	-	CASSLEGLAGGLDTQYF
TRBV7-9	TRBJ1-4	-	CASSQYRSTNEKLFF
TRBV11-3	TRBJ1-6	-	CASSLSRAGSPLHF
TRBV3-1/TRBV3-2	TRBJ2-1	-	CASSQDVSNEQFF
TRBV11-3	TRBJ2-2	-	CASSSSGTGNTGELFF
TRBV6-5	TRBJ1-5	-	CASSYDGTAYQPQHF
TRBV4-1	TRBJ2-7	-	CASSQGRVGYEQYF
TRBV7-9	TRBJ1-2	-	CASSLATDGYTF
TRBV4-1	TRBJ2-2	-	CASSQVPEFLTGELFF
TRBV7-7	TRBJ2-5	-	CASSPSPRSQETQYF
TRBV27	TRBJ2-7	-	CASSRPGSEQYF
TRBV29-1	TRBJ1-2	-	CSLDRVNYGYTF
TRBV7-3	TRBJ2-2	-	CASSLGRSDGELFF
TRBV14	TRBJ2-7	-	CASSQDRGWDRGSYEQYF
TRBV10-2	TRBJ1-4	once	CASRRDRKGEKLFF
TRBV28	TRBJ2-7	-	CASSFLSTRSYEQYF
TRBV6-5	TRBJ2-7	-	CASTPPGSPYEQYF
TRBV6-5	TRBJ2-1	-	CASSHILVPNEQFF